This TCR beta chain was identified during a study of beta chain features in type 1 diabetes. The investigators reverse transcribed all of the isolated RNA, so they sequenced expressed TCRB transcripts. The repertoire was sequenced with immunoSEQ multiplex PCR; TCRdb's copy has only in-frame clones and lacks some. The table lists a few hundred thousand clones, 8.5% to 10% of them singletons, with about 0.64% in the top ten. This clone was seen only a few times. Its specificity is not known. Study-wide findings and caveats: Type 1 diabetes patients had TCRB CDR3s that were shorter (moderately but significantly so) in all four CD4+ subsets.

Germline V gives CDR1 SGHTA, CDR2 FQGNSA. Trimming stripped 3 bases from V and 8 bases from J, with 7 bases between. The CDR3 covers 12 residues. CD45RO/CCR7/CD25/CD127/CD95/CD27 staining was used to isolate CD4+ naive, central memory, regulatory and stem cell-like memory cells by sorting. The rearrangement links TRBV7-2 to TRBJ1-4; D is unclear. The specimen sequenced was central memory CD4+ T cells from blood. The clonotype originates from a man aged 25 to 40 with type 1 diabetes. The CDR3 is CASSLYQEKLFF. DNA for the CDR3: TGTGCCAGCAGCTTGTATCAGGAAAAACTGTTTTTT.